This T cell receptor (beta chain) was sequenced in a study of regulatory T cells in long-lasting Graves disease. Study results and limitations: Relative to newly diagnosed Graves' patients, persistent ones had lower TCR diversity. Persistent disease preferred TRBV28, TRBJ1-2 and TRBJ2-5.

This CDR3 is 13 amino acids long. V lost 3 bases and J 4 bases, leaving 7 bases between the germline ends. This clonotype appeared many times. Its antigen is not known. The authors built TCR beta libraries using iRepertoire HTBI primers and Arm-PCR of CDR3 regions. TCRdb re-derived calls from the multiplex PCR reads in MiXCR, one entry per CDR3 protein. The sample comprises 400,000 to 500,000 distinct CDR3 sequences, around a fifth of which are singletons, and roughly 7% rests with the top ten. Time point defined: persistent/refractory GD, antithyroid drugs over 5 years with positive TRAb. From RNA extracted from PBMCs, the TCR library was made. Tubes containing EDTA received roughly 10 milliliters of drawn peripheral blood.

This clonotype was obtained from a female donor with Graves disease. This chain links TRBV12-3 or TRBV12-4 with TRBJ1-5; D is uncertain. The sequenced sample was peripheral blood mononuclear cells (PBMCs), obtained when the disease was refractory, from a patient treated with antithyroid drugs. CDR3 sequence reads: CASSFSENQPQHF. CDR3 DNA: TGTGCCAGCAGTTTTTCAGAAAATCAGCCCCAGCATTTT.